This T cell receptor beta chain was profiled in a study of tumor-infiltrating lymphocytes in primary liver carcinoma. Study details: The tumors, T1-T3 N0M0 lesions, were about 4 to 11 cm across.

A constant-region primer served to make TCR beta cDNA from about 0.5 ug total RNA. Investigators got TCR beta libraries out of three nested multiplex PCR rounds, done with slightly modified ARM-PCR. TRBV1-TRBV30 forward and Cbeta reverse primers drove the first two approximately 10-cycle rounds. TCRdb reprocessed the multiplex PCR reads with MiXCR, giving one entry per CDR3 protein. The data contain some 120,000 distinct CDR3 sequences, 50% to 80% of them seen just once; the ten biggest clones take up 7.5% to 9%. From unsorted bulk tissue weighing about 20-32 mg, DNA and RNA were co-extracted. Trimming shortened V by 3 bases and J by 3 bases, and 9 bases separated the two germline ends. This CDR3 region has 13 residues. The sample holds many counts of this clonotype.

The sequence derives from a woman aged 55-70 years with primary liver carcinoma and hepatitis B virus infection. The chain recombines TRBV12-3 or TRBV12-4 with TRBJ2-7; D unclear. Sequences were obtained from liver tumor tissue from sampling region 3. Subset in this sample: tumor region T3, left-lateral pole. This CDR3 is CASSFGSYYEQYF. In DNA form, the CDR3 reads TGTGCCAGCAGTTTCGGGTCCTACTACGAGCAGTACTTC.